This is a list of T cell receptor beta chains from one sample in a study of blood T cell repertoires in COVID-19. Clones were read by immunoSEQ multiplex PCR, and TCRdb kept only the in-frame ones, dropping some. The sample lists 450,000 or so clones, 80% to 95% occurring once. Sample: PBMCs or T cells enriched from blood (not recorded which). The receptors were gathered from a man aged 18-30 years who had recovered from COVID-19. The CDR3 runs from the conserved cysteine through the conserved F or W.

J gene	V gene	CDR3 protein
TRBJ2-5	TRBV7-8	CASSLALTGQAESGTQYF
TRBJ2-1	TRBV3-1/TRBV3-2	CASSRTTQTSYNEQFF
TRBJ2-7	TRBV27	CASTDLEGYEQYF
TRBJ1-4	TRBV6-5	CASSYDGEKLFF
TRBJ2-1	TRBV15	CATSRDASGGYNEQFF
TRBJ2-1	TRBV27	CASSFGGNLNYEQFF
TRBJ2-3	TRBV6-5	CASSWDRVTDTQYF
TRBJ1-3	TRBV11-2	CASSQPDRGSGNTIYF
TRBJ2-7	TRBV11-2	CASSSYRTAATYEQYF
TRBJ1-3	TRBV28	CASSPHGAIGNTIYF
TRBJ2-2	TRBV21-1	CASAGQQNTGELFF
TRBJ1-1	TRBV6-5	CASIAGGLLTEAFF
TRBJ2-1	TRBV28	CASSSGQGGYNEQFF
TRBJ1-5	TRBV28	CASSQWTGGYSNQPQHF
TRBJ1-5	TRBV21-1	CASSKERRGSNQPQHF
TRBJ2-7	TRBV28	CASDGSSGEQYF
TRBJ1-2	TRBV7-9	CASSLRGGDYGYTF
TRBJ1-4	TRBV19	CASSSPGGEWEKLFF
TRBJ2-7	TRBV6-6	CASSSGQVGPQEYF
TRBJ1-4	TRBV7-8	CASSLAVQGLWEKLFF
TRBJ2-7	TRBV27	CASSNNRDPRYEQYF
TRBJ2-5	TRBV11-3	CASSQLEKETQYF
TRBJ1-2	TRBV6-5	CASTSDSYGYTF
TRBJ2-3	TRBV18	CASSRDRLDTQYF
TRBJ1-6	TRBV3-1/TRBV3-2	CASSPTGGYNSPLHF
TRBJ1-4	TRBV19	CASSIPSTNEKLFF
TRBJ1-1	TRBV3-1/TRBV3-2	CASSLNTEAFF
TRBJ2-5	TRBV15	CATSRSPGETQYF
TRBJ2-1	TRBV19	CASSPKGLAGSLHNEQFF
TRBJ2-1	TRBV27	CASSPGLAGLSEQFF
TRBJ1-2	TRBV18	CASSEQRNYGYTF
TRBJ1-5	TRBV4-1	CASSTAGASNQPQHF
TRBJ2-3	TRBV18	CASSPFGQGAADTQYF
TRBJ2-7	TRBV28	CASSWGTGVSSYEQYF
TRBJ2-2	TRBV5-1	CASSPWDRNTGELFF
TRBJ1-1	TRBV9	CASSAGGAENTEAFF
TRBJ1-5	TRBV28	CASTLQFSNQPQHF
TRBJ1-1	TRBV12-3/TRBV12-4	CASRSGPGLAFF
TRBJ2-5	TRBV7-2	CASSLTGYQETQYF
TRBJ1-1	TRBV5-1	CASSSMGQSTEAFF
TRBJ1-6	TRBV5-5	CASSYRDTSYNSPLHF
TRBJ1-2	TRBV15	CATSRDLEGAGGYTF
TRBJ2-3	TRBV5-6	CASRSRVSTDTQYF
TRBJ2-3	TRBV21-1	CASRKVKWVAGGPLEDTQYF
TRBJ2-1	TRBV12-3/TRBV12-4	CASSLSGRGEQFF
TRBJ1-4	TRBV13	CASSLGGDEKLFF
TRBJ1-3	TRBV6-1	CASSEGLRGSGNTIYF
TRBJ2-7	TRBV14	CASSQFSGGSYEQYF
TRBJ2-2	TRBV25-1	CASTFLGREGTGELFF
TRBJ2-5	TRBV5-5	CASSPGGRGETQYF